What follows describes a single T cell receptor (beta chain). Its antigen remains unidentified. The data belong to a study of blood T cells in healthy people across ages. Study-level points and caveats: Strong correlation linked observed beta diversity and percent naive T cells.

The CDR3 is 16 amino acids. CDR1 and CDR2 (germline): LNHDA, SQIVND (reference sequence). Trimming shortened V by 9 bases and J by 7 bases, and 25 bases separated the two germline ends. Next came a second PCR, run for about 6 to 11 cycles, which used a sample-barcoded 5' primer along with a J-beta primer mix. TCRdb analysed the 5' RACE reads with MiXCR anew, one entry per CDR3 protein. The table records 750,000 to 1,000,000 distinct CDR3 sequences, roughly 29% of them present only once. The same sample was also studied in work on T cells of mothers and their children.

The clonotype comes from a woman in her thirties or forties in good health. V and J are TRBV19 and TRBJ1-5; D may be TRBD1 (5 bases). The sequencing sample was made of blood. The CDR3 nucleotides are TGTGCCAGCCACCCCCGAGACAGAGATATCAGGCAGCCCCAGCATTTT. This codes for CASHPRDRDIRQPQHF.